The clone carrying this T cell receptor beta chain was found a few times. Its antigen is undetermined. Assay: immunoSEQ multiplex PCR; the TCRdb copy retains only in-frame clones and omits some. Of tens of thousands of clones in the sample, 80% to 90% are singletons; the top ten hold 10%. The entry originates in a study of T cell responses to AZD1222 COVID-19 vaccine. General study results and limits: Spike-wide vaccine-associated CD4 TCRs dominated at 160-218 and 743-854. A reported finding is that nearly half of spike-specific TCRs target unmutated variant regions. A rise in Spike-specific TCR breadth and depth followed two AZD1222 doses. Donors were largely white British and mainly female; clonal diversity was possibly underestimated.

The specimen comprised peripheral blood, sampled on day 0 of MenACWY control vaccination. This TCR came from an adult in good health.

The CDR3 sequence is CASSERINYGYTF. The CDR3 nucleotides read TGTGCCAGCAGTGAACGGATTAACTATGGCTACACCTTC. The J gene is TRBJ1-2, the V gene TRBV25-1; D is unclear. CDR1 is MGHDK, CDR2 SYGVNS, per germline. The CDR3 is 13 amino acids. V was shortened by 2 bases and J by 1 base, with 5 bases between the two germline ends.